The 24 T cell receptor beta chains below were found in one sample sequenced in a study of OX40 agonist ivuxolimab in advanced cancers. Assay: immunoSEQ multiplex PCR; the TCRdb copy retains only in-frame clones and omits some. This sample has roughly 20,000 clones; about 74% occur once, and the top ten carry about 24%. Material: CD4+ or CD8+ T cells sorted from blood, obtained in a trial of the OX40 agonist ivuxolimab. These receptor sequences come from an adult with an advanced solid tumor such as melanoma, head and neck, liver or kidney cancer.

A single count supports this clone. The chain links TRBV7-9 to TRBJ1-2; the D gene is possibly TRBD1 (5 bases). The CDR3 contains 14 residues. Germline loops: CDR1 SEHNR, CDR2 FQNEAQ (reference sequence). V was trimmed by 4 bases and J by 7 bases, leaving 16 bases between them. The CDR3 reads CASSSNRDLRGYTF. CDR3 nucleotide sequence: TGTGCCAGCAGCTCGAACCGGGACCTACGTGGCTACACCTTC. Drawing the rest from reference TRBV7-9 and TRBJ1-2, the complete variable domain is DTGVSQNPRHKITKRGQNVTFRCDPISEHNRLYWYRQTLGQGPEFLTYFQNEAQLEKSRLLSDRFSAERPKGSFSTLEIQRTEQGDSAMYLCASSSNRDLRGYTFGSGTRLTVV.

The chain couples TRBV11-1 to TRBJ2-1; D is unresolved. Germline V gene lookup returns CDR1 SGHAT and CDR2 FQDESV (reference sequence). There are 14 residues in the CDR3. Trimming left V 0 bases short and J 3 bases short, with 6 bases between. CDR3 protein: CASSLADYYNEQFF. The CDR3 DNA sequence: TGTGCCAGCAGCTTAGCGGATTACTACAATGAGCAGTTCTTC.

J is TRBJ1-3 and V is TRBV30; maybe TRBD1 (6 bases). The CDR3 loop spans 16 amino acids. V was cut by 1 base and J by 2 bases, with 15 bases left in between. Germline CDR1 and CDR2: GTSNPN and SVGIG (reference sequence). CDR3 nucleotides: TGTGCCTGGAGTGAATTAACAGGGCTCGCTGGAAACACCATATATTTT. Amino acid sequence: CAWSELTGLAGNTIYF.

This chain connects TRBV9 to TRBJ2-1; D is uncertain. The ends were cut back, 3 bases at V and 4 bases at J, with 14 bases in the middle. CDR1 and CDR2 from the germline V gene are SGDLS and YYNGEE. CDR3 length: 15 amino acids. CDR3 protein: CASSESRLPYNEQFF. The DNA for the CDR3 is TGTGCCAGCAGCGAGAGTCGGCTGCCGTACAATGAGCAGTTCTTC.

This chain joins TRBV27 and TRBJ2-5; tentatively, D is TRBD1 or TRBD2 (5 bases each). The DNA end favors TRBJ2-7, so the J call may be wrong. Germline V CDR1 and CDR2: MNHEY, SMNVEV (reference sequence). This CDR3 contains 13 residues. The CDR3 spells CASMAAGSYEQYF. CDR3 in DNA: TGTGCCAGCATGGCGGCAGGGAGCTACGAGCAGTACTTC.

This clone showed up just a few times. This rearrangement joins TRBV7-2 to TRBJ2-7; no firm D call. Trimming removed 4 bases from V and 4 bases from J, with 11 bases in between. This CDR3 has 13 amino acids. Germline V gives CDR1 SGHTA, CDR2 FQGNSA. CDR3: CASSSGGSYEQYF. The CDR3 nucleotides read TGTGCCAGCAGCTCAGGTGGTAGTTACGAGCAGTACTTC.

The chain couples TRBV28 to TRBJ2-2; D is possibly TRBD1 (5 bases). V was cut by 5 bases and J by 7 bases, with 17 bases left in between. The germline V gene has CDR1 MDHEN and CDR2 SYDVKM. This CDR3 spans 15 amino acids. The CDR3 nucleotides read TGTGCCAGCAGTCCTCGGACACATTCGGACGGGGAGCTGTTTTTT. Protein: CASSPRTHSDGELFF.

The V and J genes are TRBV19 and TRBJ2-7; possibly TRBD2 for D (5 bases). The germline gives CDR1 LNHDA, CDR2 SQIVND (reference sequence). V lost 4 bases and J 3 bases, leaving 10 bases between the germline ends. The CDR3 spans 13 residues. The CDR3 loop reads CASSRPEDYEQYF. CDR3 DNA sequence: TGTGCCAGTAGTAGACCGGAGGACTACGAGCAGTACTTC.

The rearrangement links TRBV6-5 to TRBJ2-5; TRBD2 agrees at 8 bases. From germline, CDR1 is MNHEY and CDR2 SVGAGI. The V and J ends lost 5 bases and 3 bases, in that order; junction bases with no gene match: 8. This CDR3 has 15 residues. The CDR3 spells CASSLAGGDEETQYF. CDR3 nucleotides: TGTGCCAGCAGTCTCGCGGGGGGTGATGAAGAGACCCAGTACTTC.

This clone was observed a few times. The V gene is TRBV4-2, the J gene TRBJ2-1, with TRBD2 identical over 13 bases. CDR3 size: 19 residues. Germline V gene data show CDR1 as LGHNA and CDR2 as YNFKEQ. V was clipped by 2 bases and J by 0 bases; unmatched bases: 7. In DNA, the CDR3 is TGTGCCAGCAGCCAATTGACTAGCGGGGGGTCCTTCTCCTACAATGAGCAGTTCTTC. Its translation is CASSQLTSGGSFSYNEQFF.

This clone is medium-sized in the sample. CDR3 bases: TGTGCCAGCAGTAAAATTCAGGGCTACGAGCAGTACTTC. Translating gives CASSKIQGYEQYF. The chain has TRBV27 and TRBJ2-7; possible D gene TRBD1, 5 bases. The CDR3 has 13 amino acids. Trimming removed 5 bases from V and 3 bases from J, with 11 bases in between. Germline CDR1 reads MNHEY; CDR2 reads SMNVEV (reference sequence).

The CDR3 protein is CASSQEPLGGVQPQHF. CDR3 DNA sequence: TGTGCCAGCAGCCAAGAACCCCTGGGGGGGGTTCAGCCCCAGCATTTT. V gene TRBV4-2 combines with J gene TRBJ1-5; perhaps TRBD1 as D (5 bases). V was cut by 0 bases and J by 6 bases, with 15 bases left in between. The CDR3 is made up of 16 amino acids. CDR1 is LGHNA, CDR2 YNFKEQ, per germline.

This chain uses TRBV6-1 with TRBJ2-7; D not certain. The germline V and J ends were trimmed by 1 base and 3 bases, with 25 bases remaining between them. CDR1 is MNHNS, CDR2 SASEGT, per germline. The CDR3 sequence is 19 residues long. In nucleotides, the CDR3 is TGTGCCAGCAGTGAAGATCGTGTTTCTGGTGTTCACTGGAACTACGAGCAGTACTTC. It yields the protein CASSEDRVSGVHWNYEQYF.

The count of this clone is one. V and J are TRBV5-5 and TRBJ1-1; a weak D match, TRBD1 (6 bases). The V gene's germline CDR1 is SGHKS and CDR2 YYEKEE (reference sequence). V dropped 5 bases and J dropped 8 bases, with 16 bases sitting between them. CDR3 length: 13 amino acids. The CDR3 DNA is TGTGCCAGCAGTGAACAGGGAAGGTTAGAAGCTTTCTTT. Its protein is CASSEQGRLEAFF.

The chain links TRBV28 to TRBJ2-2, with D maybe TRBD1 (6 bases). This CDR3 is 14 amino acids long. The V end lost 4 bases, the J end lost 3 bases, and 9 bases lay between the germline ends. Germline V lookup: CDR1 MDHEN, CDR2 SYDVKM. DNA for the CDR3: TGTGCCAGCAGTTCACAGGGTTACACCGGGGAGCTGTTTTTT. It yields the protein CASSSQGYTGELFF.

As DNA, the CDR3 is TGTGCCAGCAGTTACTCCGGCAATGAGCAGTTCTTC. Protein: CASSYSGNEQFF. This chain joins TRBV6-5 and TRBJ2-1; D is unclear. The CDR3 sequence is 12 residues long. Trimming pared 0 bases from V and 6 bases from J, leaving 3 bases between. Germline assignment: CDR1 MNHEY and CDR2 SVGAGI.

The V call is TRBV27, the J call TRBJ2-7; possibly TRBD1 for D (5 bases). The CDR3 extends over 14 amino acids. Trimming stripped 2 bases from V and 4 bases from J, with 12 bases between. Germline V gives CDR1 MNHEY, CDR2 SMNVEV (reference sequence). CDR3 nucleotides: TGTGCCAGCAGTTTAGTAGGGGTCCCATACGAGCAGTACTTC. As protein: CASSLVGVPYEQYF.

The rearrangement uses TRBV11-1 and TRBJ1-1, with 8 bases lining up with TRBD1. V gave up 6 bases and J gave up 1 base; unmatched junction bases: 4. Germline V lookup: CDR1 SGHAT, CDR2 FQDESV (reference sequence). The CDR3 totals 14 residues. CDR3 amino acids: CASRDGQGNTEAFF. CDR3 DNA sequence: TGTGCCAGCAGGGACGGACAGGGGAACACTGAAGCTTTCTTT.

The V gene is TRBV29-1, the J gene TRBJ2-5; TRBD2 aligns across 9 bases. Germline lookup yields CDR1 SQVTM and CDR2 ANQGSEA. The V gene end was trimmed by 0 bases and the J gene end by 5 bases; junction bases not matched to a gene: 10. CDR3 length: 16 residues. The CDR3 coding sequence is TGCAGCGTTGAAGATAAGCGAACTAGCGGGCGGGAGACCCAGTACTTC. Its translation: CSVEDKRTSGRETQYF.

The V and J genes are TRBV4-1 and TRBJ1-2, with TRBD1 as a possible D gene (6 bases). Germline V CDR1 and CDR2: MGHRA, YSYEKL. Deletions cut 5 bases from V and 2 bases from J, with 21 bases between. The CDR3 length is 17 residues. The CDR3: CASSGRQVEGINYGYTF. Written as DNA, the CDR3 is TGCGCCAGCAGCGGACGACAGGTAGAAGGTATCAACTATGGCTACACCTTC.

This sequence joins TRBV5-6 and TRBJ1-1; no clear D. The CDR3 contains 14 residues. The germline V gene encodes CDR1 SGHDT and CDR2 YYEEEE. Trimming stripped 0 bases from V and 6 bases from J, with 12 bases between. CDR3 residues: CASSLGPAGAEAFF. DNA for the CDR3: TGTGCCAGCAGCTTGGGGCCCGCCGGCGCTGAAGCTTTCTTT.

For the CDR3, the DNA is TGTGCCAGCAGTTTTCACACAGGGGCCAAAAACATTCAGTACTTC. Its protein product is CASSFHTGAKNIQYF. The chain recombines TRBV27 with TRBJ2-4; D is possibly TRBD1 (6 bases). Germline-derived CDR1 and CDR2 are MNHEY and SMNVEV (reference sequence). V was trimmed by 3 bases and J by 1 base, leaving 10 bases between them. The CDR3 length is 15 residues.

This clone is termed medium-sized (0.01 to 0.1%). In DNA form, the CDR3 reads TGTGCCAGCCTGGATGAGCTGAATGAAAAACTGTTTTTT. Its translation: CASLDELNEKLFF. This rearrangement joins TRBV28 to TRBJ1-4; unclear D gene. In germline, CDR1 is MDHEN, CDR2 SYDVKM. The length of the CDR3 is 13 residues. Trimming removed 8 bases at V and 5 bases at J, with 12 bases between.

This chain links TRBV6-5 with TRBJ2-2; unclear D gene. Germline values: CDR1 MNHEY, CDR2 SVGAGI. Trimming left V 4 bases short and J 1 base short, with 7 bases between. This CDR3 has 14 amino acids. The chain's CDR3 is CASSFGENTGELFF. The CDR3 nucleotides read TGTGCCAGCAGTTTTGGAGAGAACACCGGGGAGCTGTTTTTT.